This note documents a single TCR beta chain sequence. Its antigen remains unidentified. These data come from a study of tumor-infiltrating lymphocytes in localized non-small cell lung cancer. In the study overall: The cohort mixed smokers and never-smokers, several histologies, and some post-neoadjuvant-chemotherapy samples. Resected tumor was paired with non-adjacent uninvolved lung from the same patient. General study findings and limits: T-cell fraction did not differ between immunotypes IM1 and IM2.

CDR3 size: 14 residues. V lost 6 bases and J lost 6; bases outside the gene matches: 10. In germline, CDR1 is MNHEY, CDR2 SVGAGI. Only in-frame clones appear in the TCRdb table, and some are missing; sequencing was by immunoSEQ multiplex PCR. The data contain 13,000 or so clones, roughly 80% of them seen just once; the ten biggest clones take up approximately 14%. The sequenced material came from uninvolved lung tissue not adjacent to the tumor. J is TRBJ1-2 and V is TRBV6-5; 7 nucleotides match TRBD1. The sequence was obtained from a human donor with non-small cell lung cancer. CDR3 sequence (DNA): TGTGCCAGCAGGCCCGGGGACAGCCTTCATGGCTACACCTTC. Translated, it gives CASRPGDSLHGYTF.